A single sample gave rise to the 29 T cell receptor beta chains below, sequenced in a study of OX40 agonist ivuxolimab in advanced cancers. Some clones are missing from TCRdb's copy, which holds only in-frame ones; the method was immunoSEQ multiplex PCR. The data hold about 54,000 clones, with roughly four fifths observed a single time. This specimen consisted of CD4+ or CD8+ T cells sorted from blood, obtained in a trial of the OX40 agonist ivuxolimab. The receptors come from an adult with an advanced solid tumor such as melanoma, head and neck, liver or kidney cancer.

The V and J genes are TRBV30 and TRBJ1-5; 8 bases line up with TRBD1. CDR1 is GTSNPN, CDR2 SVGIG, per germline (reference sequence). The CDR3 length is 14 residues. The trim removed 2 bases at V and 3 bases at J, leaving 3 bases unmatched. Here the CDR3 DNA reads TGTGCCTGGAGTTCGGGACAGGACAATCAGCCCCAGCATTTT. Translation gives CAWSSGQDNQPQHF.

The gene calls are TRBV4-1 and TRBJ1-1, with 7 bases lining up with TRBD1. The trim removed 4 bases at V and 7 bases at J, leaving 9 bases unmatched. CDR1 and CDR2 from the germline V gene are MGHRA and YSYEKL. The CDR3 is made up of 14 amino acids. CDR3: CASSRNDRDYEAFF. The CDR3 bases are TGCGCCAGCAGCCGAAACGACAGGGATTATGAAGCTTTCTTT.

V gene TRBV28 combines with J gene TRBJ2-3, with unresolved D. Germline CDR1 MDHEN, CDR2 SYDVKM. Trimming removed 6 bases at V and 0 bases at J, with 7 bases between. The CDR3 covers 13 residues. DNA for the CDR3: TGTGCCAGCAGAAGAGCTAGCACAGATACGCAGTATTTT. Protein sequence: CASRRASTDTQYF.

This chain links TRBV2 with TRBJ1-4; 8 bases fit TRBD1. This CDR3 is built from 14 residues. J gave up 5 bases and V 5 bases, and 4 bases lay outside the gene matches. CDR1 is SNHLY and CDR2 is FYNNEI in the germline V gene. DNA of the CDR3: TGTGCCAGCAGTATCGGGACAGGCAATGAAAAACTGTTTTTT. It is translated as CASSIGTGNEKLFF.

This rearrangement joins TRBV19 to TRBJ2-1; TRBD2 matches at 7 bases. Germline CDR1 is LNHDA and CDR2 is SQIVND (reference sequence). Germline trimming cut 3 bases from V and 7 bases from J; bases unmatched to any gene: 12. CDR3 length equals 16 residues. The CDR3 spells CASSMGGGRWRNEQFF. DNA for the CDR3: TGTGCCAGTAGTATGGGAGGCGGGAGATGGCGAAATGAGCAGTTCTTC.

This clone was seen a few times. V and J are TRBV13 and TRBJ1-5; TRBD1 agrees at 7 bases. The CDR3 loop spans 14 amino acids. V trimming: 4 bases; J trimming: 2 bases; junction bases outside the gene matches: 2. Germline loops: CDR1 PRHDT, CDR2 FYEKMQ (reference sequence). The CDR3 bases are TGTGCCAGCAGCTACAGGGGAGGCAATCAGCCCCAGCATTTT. This codes for CASSYRGGNQPQHF.

The chain has TRBV6-5 and TRBJ2-5; no firm D call. CDR3 size: 12 residues. V was clipped by 6 bases and J by 4 bases, with 9 bases between them. The V gene's germline CDR1 is MNHEY and CDR2 SVGAGI. CDR3 bases: TGTGCCAGCAGCCGGATGGGAGAGACCCAGTACTTC. It encodes CASSRMGETQYF.

The genes are TRBV5-1 and TRBJ2-3; 7 bases fit TRBD1. J lost 1 base, V lost 4 bases, and 9 bases had no gene match. Germline V gives CDR1 SGHRS, CDR2 YFSETQ. This CDR3 has 16 residues. CDR3 sequence (DNA): TGCGCCAGCAGCCCGAGGGCCGGGACAGGCACAGATACGCAGTATTTT. It yields the protein CASSPRAGTGTDTQYF. Using reference TRBV5-1 and TRBJ2-3 for the parts outside the CDR3, the full variable domain is KAGVTQTPRYLIKTRGQQVTLSCSPISGHRSVSWYQQTPGQGLQFLFEYFSETQRNKGNFPGRFSGRQFSNSRSEMNVSTLELGDSALYLCASSPRAGTGTDTQYFGPGTRLTVL.

The chain carries TRBV10-2 and TRBJ1-4; D gene unclear. V was pared by 3 bases and J by 8 bases, with 10 bases between. The CDR3 consists of 13 residues. From germline, CDR1 is WSHSY and CDR2 SAAADI. CDR3 residues: CASSEHWAEKLFF. The CDR3 DNA follows: TGCGCCAGCAGTGAACACTGGGCGGAAAAACTGTTTTTT.

The chain is built from TRBV7-2 and TRBJ1-1; D ambiguous. Germline V gene data show CDR1 as SGHTA and CDR2 as FQGNSA. V lost 5 bases to trimming and J lost 1 base, with 11 bases between them. This CDR3 is built from 14 residues. This chain's CDR3 is CASSSRTGNTEAFF. The CDR3 DNA reads as TGTGCCAGCAGCAGCCGGACGGGGAACACTGAAGCTTTCTTT.

The chain couples TRBV7-2 to TRBJ1-6, with 8 bases aligning to TRBD1. Germline trimming cut 5 bases from V and 10 bases from J; bases unmatched to any gene: 16. Per the germline V gene, CDR1 is SGHTA and CDR2 is FQGNSA. The CDR3 has 17 amino acids. As DNA, the CDR3 is TGTGCCAGCAGCCCGAGGACAGGGCGAGCCCCCATCTCACCCCTCCACTTT. Translating it yields CASSPRTGRAPISPLHF.

In regard to this clone: One junction end disagrees with the germline gene, perhaps due to a read error. The genes are TRBV18 and TRBJ1-5; D not certain. The CDR3 spans 14 residues. Per germline, CDR1 KGHSH and CDR2 LQKENI. The CDR3 loop reads CASSPPGEIQLQHF. CDR3 coding DNA: TGTGCCAGCTCACCTCCGGGTGAGATCCAGCTCCAGCATTTT. Filled out from reference TRBV18 and TRBJ1-5, the complete variable domain reads NAGVMQNPRHLVRRRGQEARLRCSPMKGHSHVYWYRQLPEEGLKFMVYLQKENIIDESGMPKERFSAEFPKEGPSILRIQQVVRGDSAAYFCASSPPGEIQLQHFGDGTRLSIL.

This clone was counted once. This sequence joins TRBV30 and TRBJ1-2; no reliable D call. CDR3 size: 14 residues. In germline, CDR1 is GTSNPN, CDR2 SVGIG (reference sequence). Trimming took 2 bases from V and 5 from J, leaving 15 bases between them. CDR3 nucleotides: TGTGCCTGGAGTATAGGGATGGTGGGGTATGGCTACACCTTC. This gives the protein CAWSIGMVGYGYTF.

V usage is TRBV28 and J usage is TRBJ1-2, with D perhaps matching TRBD1 (5 bases). V was cut by 2 bases and J by 7 bases, with 20 bases left in between. The CDR3 spans 16 residues. CDR1 is MDHEN, CDR2 SYDVKM, per germline. CDR3 DNA: TGTGCCAGCAGTTTAGAGGTTCTGGGGGTTTCCTCTGGCTACACCTTC. Encoded protein: CASSLEVLGVSSGYTF.

This clone was counted once. The genes are TRBV9 and TRBJ1-1; D unresolved. V dropped 0 bases and J dropped 1 base, with 4 bases sitting between them. The CDR3 has 13 amino acids. The germline CDR1 and CDR2 sequences are SGDLS and YYNGEE. CDR3 residues: CASSVAANTEAFF. DNA for the CDR3: TGTGCCAGCAGCGTAGCGGCGAACACTGAAGCTTTCTTT.

V and J are TRBV7-6 and TRBJ2-2, with D possibly being TRBD2 (6 bases). Germline V CDR1 and CDR2: SGHVS, FNYEAQ. V lost 5 bases, J lost 1 base, and 14 bases lay in between. The CDR3 extends over 16 amino acids. The CDR3 region is CASSPQAGQNTGELFF. The CDR3 DNA reads as TGTGCCAGCAGCCCCCAAGCGGGTCAGAACACCGGGGAGCTGTTTTTT.

The V and J genes are TRBV11-3 and TRBJ2-1; D gene unclear. Between the trimmed V and J ends, which lost 0 bases and 7 bases, there was a span of 13 bases. CDR1 is SGHNT and CDR2 is YENEEA in the germline V gene. This CDR3 contains 15 residues. The CDR3, as DNA: TGTGCCAGCAGCTTAGATGGGCAGCGTAGGAATGAGCAGTTCTTC. Translation: CASSLDGQRRNEQFF.

This clone has just one count. The chain uses TRBV5-1 and TRBJ2-5, with 7 bases aligning to TRBD1. Germline values: CDR1 SGHRS, CDR2 YFSETQ. This CDR3 contains 15 residues. Unmatched junction bases numbered 6, after V lost 0 bases and J lost 4 bases. For the CDR3, the DNA is TGCGCCAGCAGCTTGGTACCAGGGGGTTCAGAGACCCAGTACTTC. Amino acids: CASSLVPGGSETQYF. The variable domain in full, completed from reference TRBV5-1 and TRBJ2-5, reads KAGVTQTPRYLIKTRGQQVTLSCSPISGHRSVSWYQQTPGQGLQFLFEYFSETQRNKGNFPGRFSGRQFSNSRSEMNVSTLELGDSALYLCASSLVPGGSETQYFGPGTRLLVL.

The chain links TRBV19 to TRBJ2-1, with TRBD2 matching 10 bases. The V gene's germline CDR1 is LNHDA and CDR2 SQIVND (reference sequence). After removal of 5 bases from V and 8 bases from J, the junction contained 12 bases not matched to a gene. The CDR3 loop spans 16 amino acids. In nucleotides, the CDR3 is TGTGCCAGTAGTTCATGGACTAGCGGACGTCCGGATGAGCAGTTCTTC. Encoded protein: CASSSWTSGRPDEQFF.

V and J are TRBV12-5 and TRBJ1-1, with D unresolved. The CDR3 totals 12 residues. Trimming took off 3 bases at V and 1 base at J, with 3 bases between the two ends. The germline V gene encodes CDR1 LGHNT and CDR2 FRNRAP. In DNA form, the CDR3 reads TGTGCTAGTGGTTTTTGGAACACTGAAGCTTTCTTT. This translates into CASGFWNTEAFF.

The CDR3 nucleotides are TGCGCCAGCAGCCCGGAGGTAGGACAGGGAGAGAATGAGCAGTTCTTC. Translated: CASSPEVGQGENEQFF. The chain combines TRBV5-1 with TRBJ2-1; 8 nucleotides match TRBD1. This CDR3 has 16 amino acids. Germline lookup yields CDR1 SGHRS and CDR2 YFSETQ. With 4 bases clipped from V and 7 bases from J, the junction kept 13 bases outside the gene matches.

The rearrangement links TRBV28 to TRBJ2-1; D is unclear. The CDR3 sequence is 14 residues long. Trimming took off 3 bases at V and 7 bases at J, with 13 bases between the two ends. Germline V gene lookup returns CDR1 MDHEN and CDR2 SYDVKM. The CDR3, as DNA: TGTGCCAGCAGTTTGGGCACCTGGCGAAATGAGCAGTTCTTC. Translated: CASSLGTWRNEQFF.

The chain joins TRBV5-6 to TRBJ2-4; D gene ambiguous. Trimming shortened V by 0 bases and J by 7 bases, and 8 bases separated the two germline ends. Per the germline V gene, CDR1 is SGHDT and CDR2 is YYEEEE. CDR3 size: 13 residues. The CDR3 DNA sequence: TGTGCCAGCAGCTTGGCGGTGACGAACATTCAGTACTTC. Translated, it gives CASSLAVTNIQYF.

The chain links TRBV2 to TRBJ2-2; D not resolved. Trimming removed 4 bases at V and 6 bases at J, with 9 bases between. CDR1 is SNHLY, CDR2 FYNNEI, per germline. This CDR3 is built from 13 residues. The CDR3 sequence: CASSVEQAGELFF. The CDR3 DNA follows: TGTGCCAGCAGTGTAGAGCAGGCCGGGGAGCTGTTTTTT.

CDR3 sequence reads: CASSLRSARRETQYF. In nucleotides, the CDR3 is TGTGCCAGCAGTTTGAGGTCGGCCCGTCGCGAGACCCAGTACTTC. The chain couples TRBV28 to TRBJ2-5; D remains unclear. CDR1 and CDR2 from the germline V gene are MDHEN and SYDVKM. The CDR3 has 15 residues. The V gene lost 3 bases and the J gene lost 5 bases, with 16 bases spanning the gap.

J is TRBJ2-3 and V is TRBV20-1; D gene ambiguous. The CDR3 has 11 amino acids. Germline lookup yields CDR1 DFQATT and CDR2 SNEGSKA (reference sequence). With 0 bases removed from V and 4 bases from J, the gap between germline ends came to 2 bases. CDR3 sequence: CSARESDTQYF. The CDR3 DNA follows: TGCAGTGCTAGAGAATCAGATACGCAGTATTTT.

A few counts support this clone. The chain has TRBV5-1 and TRBJ2-7, with 9 bases lining up with TRBD2. The V gene's germline CDR1 is SGHRS and CDR2 YFSETQ. Trimming removed 0 bases from V and 3 bases from J; junction bases left unmatched: 4. The CDR3 has 15 amino acids. The CDR3 sequence: CASSLETSGNYEQYF. The CDR3, as DNA: TGCGCCAGCAGCTTGGAGACTAGCGGTAACTACGAGCAGTACTTC.

The chain has TRBV28 and TRBJ2-1; TRBD1 aligns across 8 bases. Germline CDR1 MDHEN, CDR2 SYDVKM. The CDR3 sequence is 17 residues long. The ends lost 6 bases at V and 0 bases at J; junction bases unmatched: 10. The DNA for the CDR3 is TGTGCCAGCAGACCAGGGGGACAGGTTAGCTCCTACAATGAGCAGTTCTTC. Protein: CASRPGGQVSSYNEQFF.

V usage is TRBV19 and J usage is TRBJ2-5; 10 positions agree with TRBD2. Germline V gives CDR1 LNHDA, CDR2 SQIVND (reference sequence). V dropped 4 bases and J dropped 1; count of bases not matched to a gene: 9. This CDR3 contains 17 residues. The chain's CDR3 is CASSRSLLAGIQETQYF. In nucleotides, the CDR3 is TGTGCCAGTAGTAGATCCCTACTAGCGGGGATCCAAGAGACCCAGTACTTC.